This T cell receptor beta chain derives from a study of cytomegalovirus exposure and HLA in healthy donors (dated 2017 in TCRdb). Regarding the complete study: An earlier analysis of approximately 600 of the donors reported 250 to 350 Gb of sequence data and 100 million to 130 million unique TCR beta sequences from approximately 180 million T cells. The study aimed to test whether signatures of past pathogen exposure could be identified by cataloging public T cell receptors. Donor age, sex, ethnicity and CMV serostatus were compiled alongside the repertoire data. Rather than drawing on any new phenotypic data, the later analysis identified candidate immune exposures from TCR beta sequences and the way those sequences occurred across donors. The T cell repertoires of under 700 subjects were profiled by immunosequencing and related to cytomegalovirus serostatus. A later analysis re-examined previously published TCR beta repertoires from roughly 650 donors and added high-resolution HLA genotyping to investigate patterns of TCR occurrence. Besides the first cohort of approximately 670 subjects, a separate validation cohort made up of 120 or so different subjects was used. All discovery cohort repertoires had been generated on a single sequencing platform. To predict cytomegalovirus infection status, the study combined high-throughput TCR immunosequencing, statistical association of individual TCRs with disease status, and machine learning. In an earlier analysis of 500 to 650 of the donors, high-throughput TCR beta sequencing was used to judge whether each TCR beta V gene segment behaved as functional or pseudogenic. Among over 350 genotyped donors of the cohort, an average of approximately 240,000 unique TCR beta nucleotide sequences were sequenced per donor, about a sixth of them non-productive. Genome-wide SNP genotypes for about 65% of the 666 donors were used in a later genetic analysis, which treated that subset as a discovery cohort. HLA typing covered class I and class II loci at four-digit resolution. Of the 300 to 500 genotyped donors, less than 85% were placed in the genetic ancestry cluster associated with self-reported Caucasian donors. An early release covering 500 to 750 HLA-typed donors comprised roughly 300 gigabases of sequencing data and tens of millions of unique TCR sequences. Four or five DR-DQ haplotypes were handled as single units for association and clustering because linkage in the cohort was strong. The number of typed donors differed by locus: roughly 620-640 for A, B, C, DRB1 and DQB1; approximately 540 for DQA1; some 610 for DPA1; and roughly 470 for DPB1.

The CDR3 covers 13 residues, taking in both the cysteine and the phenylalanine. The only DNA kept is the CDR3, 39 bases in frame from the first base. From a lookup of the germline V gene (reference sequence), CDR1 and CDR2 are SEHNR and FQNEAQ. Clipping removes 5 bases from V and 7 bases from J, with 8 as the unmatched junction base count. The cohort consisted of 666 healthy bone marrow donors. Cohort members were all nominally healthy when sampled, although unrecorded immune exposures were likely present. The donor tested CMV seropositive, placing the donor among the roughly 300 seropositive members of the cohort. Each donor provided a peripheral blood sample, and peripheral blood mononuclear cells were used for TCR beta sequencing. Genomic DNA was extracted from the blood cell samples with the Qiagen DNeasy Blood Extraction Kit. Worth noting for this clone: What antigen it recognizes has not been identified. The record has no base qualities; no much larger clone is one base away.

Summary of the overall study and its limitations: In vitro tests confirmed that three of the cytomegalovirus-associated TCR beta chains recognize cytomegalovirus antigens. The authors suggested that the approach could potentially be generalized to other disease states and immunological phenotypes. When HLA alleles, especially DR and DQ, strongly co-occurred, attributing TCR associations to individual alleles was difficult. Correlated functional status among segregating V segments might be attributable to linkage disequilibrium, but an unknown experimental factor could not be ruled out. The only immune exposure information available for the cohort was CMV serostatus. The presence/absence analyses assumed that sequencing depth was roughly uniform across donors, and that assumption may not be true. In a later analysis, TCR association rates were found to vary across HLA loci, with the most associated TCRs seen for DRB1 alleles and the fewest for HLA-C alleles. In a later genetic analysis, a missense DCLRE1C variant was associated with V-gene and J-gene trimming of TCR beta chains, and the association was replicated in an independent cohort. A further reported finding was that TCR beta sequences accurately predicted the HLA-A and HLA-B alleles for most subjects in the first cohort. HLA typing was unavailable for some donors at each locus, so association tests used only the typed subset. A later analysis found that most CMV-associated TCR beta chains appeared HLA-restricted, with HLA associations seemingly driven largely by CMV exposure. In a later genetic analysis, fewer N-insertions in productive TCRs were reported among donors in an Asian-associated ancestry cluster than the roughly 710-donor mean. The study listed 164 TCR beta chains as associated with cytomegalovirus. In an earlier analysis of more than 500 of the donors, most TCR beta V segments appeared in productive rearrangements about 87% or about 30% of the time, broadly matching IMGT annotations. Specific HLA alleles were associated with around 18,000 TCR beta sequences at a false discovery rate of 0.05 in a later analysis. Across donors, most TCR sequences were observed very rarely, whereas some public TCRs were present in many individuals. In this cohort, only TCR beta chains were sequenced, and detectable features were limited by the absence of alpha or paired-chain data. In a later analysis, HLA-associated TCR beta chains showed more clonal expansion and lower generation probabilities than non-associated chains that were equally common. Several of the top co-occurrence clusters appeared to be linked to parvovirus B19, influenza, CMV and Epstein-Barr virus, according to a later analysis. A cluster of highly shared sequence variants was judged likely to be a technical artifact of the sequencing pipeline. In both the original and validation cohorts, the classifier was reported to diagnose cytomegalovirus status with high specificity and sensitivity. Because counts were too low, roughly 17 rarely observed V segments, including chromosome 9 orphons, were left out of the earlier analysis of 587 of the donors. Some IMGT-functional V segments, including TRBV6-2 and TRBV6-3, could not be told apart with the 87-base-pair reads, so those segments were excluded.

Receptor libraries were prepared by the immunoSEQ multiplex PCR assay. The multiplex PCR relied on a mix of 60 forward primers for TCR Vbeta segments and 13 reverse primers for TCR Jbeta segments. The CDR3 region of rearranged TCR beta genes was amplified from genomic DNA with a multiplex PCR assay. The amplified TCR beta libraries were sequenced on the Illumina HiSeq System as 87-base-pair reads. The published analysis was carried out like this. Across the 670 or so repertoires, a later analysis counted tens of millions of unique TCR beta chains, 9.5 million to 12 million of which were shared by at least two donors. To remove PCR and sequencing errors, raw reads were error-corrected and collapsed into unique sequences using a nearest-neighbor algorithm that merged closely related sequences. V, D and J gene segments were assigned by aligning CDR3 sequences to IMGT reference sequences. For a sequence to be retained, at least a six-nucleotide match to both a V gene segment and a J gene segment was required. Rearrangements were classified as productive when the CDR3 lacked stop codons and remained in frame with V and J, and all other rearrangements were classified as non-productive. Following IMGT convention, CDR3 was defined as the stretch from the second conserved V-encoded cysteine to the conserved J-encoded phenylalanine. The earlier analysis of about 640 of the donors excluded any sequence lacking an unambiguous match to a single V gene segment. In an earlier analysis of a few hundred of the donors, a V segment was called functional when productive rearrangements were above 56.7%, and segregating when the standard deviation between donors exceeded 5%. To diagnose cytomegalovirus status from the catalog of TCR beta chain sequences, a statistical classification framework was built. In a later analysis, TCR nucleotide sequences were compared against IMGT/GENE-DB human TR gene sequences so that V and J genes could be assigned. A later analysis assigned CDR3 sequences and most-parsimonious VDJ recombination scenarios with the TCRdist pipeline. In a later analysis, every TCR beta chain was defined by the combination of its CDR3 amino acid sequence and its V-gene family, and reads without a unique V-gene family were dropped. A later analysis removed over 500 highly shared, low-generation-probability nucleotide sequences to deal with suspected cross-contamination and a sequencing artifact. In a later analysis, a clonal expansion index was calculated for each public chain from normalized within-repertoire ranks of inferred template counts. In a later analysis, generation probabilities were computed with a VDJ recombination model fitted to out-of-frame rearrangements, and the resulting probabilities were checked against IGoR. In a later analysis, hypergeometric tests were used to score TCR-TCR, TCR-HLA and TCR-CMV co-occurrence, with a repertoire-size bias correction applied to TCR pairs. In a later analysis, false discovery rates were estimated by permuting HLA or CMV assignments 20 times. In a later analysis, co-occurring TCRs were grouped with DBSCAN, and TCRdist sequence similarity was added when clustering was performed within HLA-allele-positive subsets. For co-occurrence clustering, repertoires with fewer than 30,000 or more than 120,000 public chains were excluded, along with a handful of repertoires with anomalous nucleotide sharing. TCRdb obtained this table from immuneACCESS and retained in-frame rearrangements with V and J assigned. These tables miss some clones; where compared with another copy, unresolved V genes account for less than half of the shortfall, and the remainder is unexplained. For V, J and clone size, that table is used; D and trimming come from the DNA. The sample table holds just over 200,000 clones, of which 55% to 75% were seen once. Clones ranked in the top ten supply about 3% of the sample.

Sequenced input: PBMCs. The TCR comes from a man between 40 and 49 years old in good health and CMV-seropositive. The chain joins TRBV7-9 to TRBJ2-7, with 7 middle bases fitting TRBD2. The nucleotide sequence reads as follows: TGTGCCAGCAGCCTCCCGGGGAGGGGAGAGCAGTACTTC. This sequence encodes CASSLPGRGEQYF.